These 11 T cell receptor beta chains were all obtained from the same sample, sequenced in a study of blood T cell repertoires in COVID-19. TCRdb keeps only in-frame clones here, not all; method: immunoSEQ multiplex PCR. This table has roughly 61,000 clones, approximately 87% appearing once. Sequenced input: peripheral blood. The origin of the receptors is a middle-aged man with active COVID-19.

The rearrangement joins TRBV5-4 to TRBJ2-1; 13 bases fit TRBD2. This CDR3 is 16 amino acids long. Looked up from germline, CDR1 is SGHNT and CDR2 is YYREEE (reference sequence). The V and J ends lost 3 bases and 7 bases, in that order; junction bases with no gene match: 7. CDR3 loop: CASSSAGTSGMNEQFF. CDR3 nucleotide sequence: TGTGCCAGCAGCTCGGCCGGGACTAGCGGGATGAATGAGCAGTTCTTC.

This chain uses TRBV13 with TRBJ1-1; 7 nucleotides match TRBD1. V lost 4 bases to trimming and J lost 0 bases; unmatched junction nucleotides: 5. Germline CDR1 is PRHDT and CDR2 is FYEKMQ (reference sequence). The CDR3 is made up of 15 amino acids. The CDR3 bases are TGTGCCAGCAGCTCGAGGGGACAGATGAACACTGAAGCTTTCTTT. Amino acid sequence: CASSSRGQMNTEAFF.

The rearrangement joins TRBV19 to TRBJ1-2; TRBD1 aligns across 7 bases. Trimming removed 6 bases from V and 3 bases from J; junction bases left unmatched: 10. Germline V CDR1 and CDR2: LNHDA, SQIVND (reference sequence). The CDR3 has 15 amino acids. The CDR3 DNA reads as TGTGCCAGTAGGAAGGGACAGCCGGGTGACTATGGCTACACCTTC. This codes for CASRKGQPGDYGYTF.

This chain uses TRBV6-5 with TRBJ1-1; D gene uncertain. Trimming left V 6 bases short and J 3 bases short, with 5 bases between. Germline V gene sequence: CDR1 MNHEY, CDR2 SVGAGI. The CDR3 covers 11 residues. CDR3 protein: CASSLYTEAFF. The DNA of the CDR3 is TGTGCCAGCAGCCTTTACACTGAAGCTTTCTTT.

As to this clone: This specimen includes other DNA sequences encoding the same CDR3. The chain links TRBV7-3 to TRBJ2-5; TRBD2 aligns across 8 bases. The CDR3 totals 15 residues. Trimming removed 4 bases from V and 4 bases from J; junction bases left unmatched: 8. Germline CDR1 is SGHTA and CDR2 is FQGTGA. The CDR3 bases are TGTGCCAGCAGCTCCCTCGGACTAGCCGGAGAGACCCAGTACTTC. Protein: CASSSLGLAGETQYF.

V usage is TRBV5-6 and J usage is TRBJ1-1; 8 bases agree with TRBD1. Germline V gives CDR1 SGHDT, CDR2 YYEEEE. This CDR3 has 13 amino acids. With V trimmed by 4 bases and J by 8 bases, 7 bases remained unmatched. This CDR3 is CASSPPSGGEAFF. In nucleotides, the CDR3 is TGTGCCAGCAGCCCACCGTCAGGGGGCGAAGCTTTCTTT.

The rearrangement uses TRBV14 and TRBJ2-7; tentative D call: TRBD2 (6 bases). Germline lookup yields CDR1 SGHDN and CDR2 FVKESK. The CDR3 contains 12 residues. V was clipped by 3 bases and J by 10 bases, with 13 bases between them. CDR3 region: CASSHYRTIQYF. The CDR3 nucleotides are TGTGCCAGCAGCCACTACCGGACTATACAGTACTTC.

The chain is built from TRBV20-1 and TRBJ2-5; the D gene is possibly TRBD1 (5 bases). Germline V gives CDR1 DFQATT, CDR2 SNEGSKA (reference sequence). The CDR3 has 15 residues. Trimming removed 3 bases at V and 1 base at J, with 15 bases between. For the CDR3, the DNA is TGCAGTGCTAGTTGGGGCAGGGTAGTCCAAGAGACCCAGTACTTC. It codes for CSASWGRVVQETQYF.

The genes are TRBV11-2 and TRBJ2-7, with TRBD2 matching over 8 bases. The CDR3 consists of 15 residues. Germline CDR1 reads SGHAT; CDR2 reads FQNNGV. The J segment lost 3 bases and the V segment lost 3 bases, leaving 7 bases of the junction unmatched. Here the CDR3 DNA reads TGTGCCAGCAGCTTTAGCGGGACGGTAGACTACGAGCAGTACTTC. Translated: CASSFSGTVDYEQYF.

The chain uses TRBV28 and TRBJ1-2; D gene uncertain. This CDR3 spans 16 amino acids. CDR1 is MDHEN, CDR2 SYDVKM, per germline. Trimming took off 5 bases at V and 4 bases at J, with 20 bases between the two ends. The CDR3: CASSPIGLAGGYGYTF. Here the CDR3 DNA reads TGTGCCAGCAGTCCCATAGGACTAGCAGGAGGCTATGGCTACACCTTC.

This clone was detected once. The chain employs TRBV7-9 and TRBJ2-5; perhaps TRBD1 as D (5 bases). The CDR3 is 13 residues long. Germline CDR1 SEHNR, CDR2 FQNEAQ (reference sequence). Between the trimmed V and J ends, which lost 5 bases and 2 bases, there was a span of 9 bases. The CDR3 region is CASSPDRQETQYF. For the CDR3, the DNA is TGTGCCAGCAGCCCCGACAGACAAGAGACCCAGTACTTC.